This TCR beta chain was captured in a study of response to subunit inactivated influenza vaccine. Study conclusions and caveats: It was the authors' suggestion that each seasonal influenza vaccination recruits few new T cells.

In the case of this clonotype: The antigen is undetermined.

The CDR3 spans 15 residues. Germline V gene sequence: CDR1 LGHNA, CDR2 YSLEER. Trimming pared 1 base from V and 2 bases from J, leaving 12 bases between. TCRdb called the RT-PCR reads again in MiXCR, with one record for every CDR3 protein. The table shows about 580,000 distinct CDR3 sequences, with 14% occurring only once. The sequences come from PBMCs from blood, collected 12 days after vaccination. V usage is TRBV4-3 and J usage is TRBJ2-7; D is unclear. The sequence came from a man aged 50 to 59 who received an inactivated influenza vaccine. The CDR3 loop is CASSQVRMGPYEQYF. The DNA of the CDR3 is TGCGCCAGCAGCCAAGTACGTATGGGTCCCTACGAGCAGTACTTC.